Listed below are T cell receptor beta chains from one sample, sequenced in a study of T cell changes during pregnancy in multiple sclerosis. Clones were sequenced by immunoSEQ multiplex PCR, and TCRdb holds only the in-frame ones, with some missing. The sample shows tens of thousands of clones, roughly nine tenths of them seen only once. This specimen was CD8+ T cells from peripheral blood mononuclear cells, taken before pregnancy. These receptors were taken from a female donor with multiple sclerosis, enrolled in a pregnancy study. CDR3s include the opening cysteine and the closing phenylalanine or tryptophan. Fields, in order: CDR3 protein, CDR3 DNA, CDR3 length, D gene, clone size, V gene, J gene. A D gene is named only where the DNA matches it firmly. Expanded clones get a size class; other rows say once, few or many, or leave the size out.

CASSQSSGVNYGYTF	TGCGCCAGCAGCCAATCGTCCGGGGTTAACTATGGCTACACCTTC	15	.	.	TRBV4-1	TRBJ1-2
CASSFIDRARSGNTIYF	TGTGCCAGCAGTTTCATCGACAGGGCCCGCTCTGGAAACACCATATATTTT	17	TRBD1	.	TRBV28	TRBJ1-3
CASSPVEGKDEQYF	TGTGCCAGCAGTCCCGTGGAGGGGAAGGACGAGCAGTACTTC	14	.	.	TRBV28	TRBJ2-7
CASSEGHGASFF	TGTGCCAGCAGCGAGGGACACGGGGCGTCTTTCTTT	12	.	.	TRBV9	TRBJ1-1
CASSPTSAIHNEQFF	TGTGCCAGCAGCCCGACTAGCGCTATTCACAATGAGCAGTTCTTC	15	TRBD2	.	TRBV5-8	TRBJ2-1
CSVLRPAGASDEQFF	TGCAGCGTCCTACGCCCAGCGGGAGCCAGCGATGAGCAGTTCTTC	15	TRBD2	.	TRBV29-1	TRBJ2-1
CASRMGGTSANSYEQYF	TGCGCCAGCAGGATGGGGGGGACTAGCGCAAACTCCTACGAGCAGTACTTC	17	TRBD2	once	TRBV5-1	TRBJ2-7
CASSIGGSPLHF	TGTGCCAGTAGTATCGGGGGTTCACCCCTCCACTTT	12	.	.	TRBV19	TRBJ1-6
CASSRSVLTYNEQFF	TGTGCCAGCAGTCGTAGCGTCCTTACCTACAATGAGCAGTTCTTC	15	.	.	TRBV6-5	TRBJ2-1
CASSQARGQGPTEAFF	TGCGCCAGCAGCCAAGCTAGGGGACAGGGACCCACTGAAGCTTTCTTT	16	TRBD1	.	TRBV4-1	TRBJ1-1
CASSSLAGERTDEQFF	TGTGCCAGCAGCTCCTTAGCGGGAGAAAGGACGGATGAGCAGTTCTTC	16	TRBD2	.	TRBV13	TRBJ2-1
CASSFQGGTEAFF	TGTGCCAGCAGTTTCCAGGGAGGCACTGAAGCTTTCTTT	13	.	.	TRBV28	TRBJ1-1
CASSLVAGNEQFF	TGTGCCAGCAGCTTGGTAGCGGGCAATGAGCAGTTCTTC	13	TRBD2	.	TRBV7-9	TRBJ2-1
CASSLGLAGDLEQYF	TGTGCCAGCAGTTTGGGTCTAGCGGGAGATCTCGAGCAGTACTTC	15	TRBD2	.	TRBV28	TRBJ2-7
CASSPASLAGALREQYF	TGTGCCAGCAGCCCAGCAAGTCTAGCGGGAGCGTTGAGGGAGCAGTACTTC	17	TRBD2	once	TRBV4-2	TRBJ2-7
CSAGRLNTEAFF	TGCAGCGCCGGGAGACTGAACACTGAAGCTTTCTTT	12	.	.	TRBV29-1	TRBJ1-1
CSGRYSRQQETQYF	TGCAGCGGGAGATATTCCCGTCAGCAAGAGACCCAGTACTTC	14	.	.	TRBV29-1	TRBJ2-5
CASSYSREQYF	TGTGCCAGCAGTTACTCGAGGGAGCAGTACTTC	11	.	.	TRBV6-6	TRBJ2-7
CASSVPDRDTGELFF	TGTGCCAGCAGCGTACCCGACAGGGACACCGGGGAGCTGTTTTTT	15	TRBD1	.	TRBV9	TRBJ2-2
CATSIAAGNGQFF	TGTGCCACCAGCATCGCGGCAGGGAATGGTCAGTTCTTC	13	.	.	TRBV15	TRBJ2-1
CASSLVAGNLYSNQPQHF	TGTGCCAGCAGTTTAGTTGCAGGGAACCTATATAGCAATCAGCCCCAGCATTTT	18	.	.	TRBV28	TRBJ1-5
CASSLVSGKSSYEQYF	TGTGCCAGCAGCTTAGTTTCCGGGAAAAGCTCCTACGAGCAGTACTTC	16	.	.	TRBV7-9	TRBJ2-7
CASSATSGTIPYEQYF	TGTGCCAGCAGCGCGACTAGCGGGACCATACCCTACGAGCAGTACTTC	16	TRBD2	.	TRBV7-9	TRBJ2-7
CASYDRGETEAFF	TGTGCCAGTTATGACAGGGGGGAAACTGAAGCTTTCTTT	13	TRBD1	.	TRBV19	TRBJ1-1
CASSLEQGGETQYF	TGTGCCAGCAGTTTGGAACAGGGTGGAGAGACCCAGTACTTC	14	.	few	TRBV27	TRBJ2-5
CASSFSIAYEQYF	TGTGCCAGCAGTTTTAGTATCGCTTACGAGCAGTACTTC	13	.	.	TRBV27	TRBJ2-7
CASSVGSGTDEQYF	TGTGCCAGCAGCGTGGGTAGCGGGACGGACGAGCAGTACTTC	14	TRBD2	.	TRBV9	TRBJ2-7
CASSLVGGGNEQFF	TGTGCCAGCAGCTTAGTCGGCGGGGGAAATGAGCAGTTCTTC	14	TRBD2	.	TRBV7-8	TRBJ2-1
CASTQGSIEAFF	TGTGCCAGTACCCAGGGGTCTATTGAAGCTTTCTTT	12	.	few	TRBV19	TRBJ1-1
CASSITSGGPIGETQYF	TGTGCCAGTAGTATAACGTCGGGAGGGCCTATTGGAGAGACCCAGTACTTC	17	TRBD2	.	TRBV19	TRBJ2-5
CASSFLGLAGQGQYF	TGTGCCAGCAGCTTCCTGGGACTAGCGGGACAGGGGCAGTATTTT	15	TRBD2	.	TRBV7-3	TRBJ2-3
CASSLYSGSDTQYF	TGTGCCAGCAGCTTGTATAGCGGGAGTGATACGCAGTATTTT	14	TRBD2	.	TRBV5-4	TRBJ2-3
CASSVLSTDTQYF	TGTGCCAGCAGCGTACTAAGCACAGATACGCAGTATTTT	13	.	.	TRBV9	TRBJ2-3
CASSVVSGSEAFF	TGTGCCAGCAGCGTAGTCTCAGGTTCTGAAGCTTTCTTT	13	.	once	TRBV9	TRBJ1-1
CASSIYRKKLFF	TGTGCCAGCAGCATATACAGGAAAAAACTGTTTTTT	12	.	medium-sized	TRBV5-8	TRBJ1-4
CASRGTSGSSYNEQFF	TGTGCCAGCAGAGGCACTAGCGGGAGCTCCTACAATGAGCAGTTCTTC	16	TRBD2	.	TRBV28	TRBJ2-1
CASSPGVGELFF	TGTGCCAGCAGCCCAGGGGTCGGGGAGCTGTTTTTT	12	.	.	TRBV4-2	TRBJ2-2
CASSVGEDEQFF	TGTGCCAGCAGCGTAGGGGAGGACGAGCAGTTCTTC	12	.	.	TRBV9	TRBJ2-1
CSVDPRGQVGYTF	TGCAGCGTTGACCCCAGGGGGCAGGTTGGCTACACCTTC	13	TRBD1	.	TRBV29-1	TRBJ1-2
CASSLGTNEQFF	TGTGCCAGCAGTTTAGGCACCAATGAGCAGTTCTTC	12	.	.	TRBV27	TRBJ2-1
CASSGSPSYEQYF	TGTGCCAGCAGCGGGAGTCCCTCCTACGAGCAGTACTTC	13	.	.	TRBV9	TRBJ2-7
CATGREYNEQFF	TGTGCCACCGGACGGGAATACAATGAGCAGTTCTTC	12	.	few	TRBV28	TRBJ2-1
CASSEEGAGGPNTDTQYF	TGTGCCAGCAGTGAAGAGGGGGCGGGAGGGCCCAACACAGATACGCAGTATTTT	18	TRBD2	.	TRBV6-1	TRBJ2-3
CASSYPSTSGVSTDTQYF	TGTGCCAGCAGTTACCCGTCCACTAGCGGGGTAAGCACAGATACGCAGTATTTT	18	TRBD2	once	TRBV28	TRBJ2-3
CVSSGGGPYNSPLHF	TGTGTCAGCAGCGGAGGGGGACCCTATAATTCACCCCTCCACTTT	15	.	.	TRBV9	TRBJ1-6
CASSANPGRVFYEQYF	TGTGCCAGCAGCGCAAATCCAGGGCGAGTATTTTACGAGCAGTACTTC	16	.	.	TRBV11-2	TRBJ2-7
CASSPAAGGTGELFF	TGTGCCAGTAGCCCAGCAGCGGGAGGGACCGGGGAGCTGTTTTTT	15	TRBD2	.	TRBV19	TRBJ2-2
CASSSGTVNTGELFF	TGTGCCAGCAGCTCCGGGACAGTGAACACCGGGGAGCTGTTTTTT	15	TRBD1	once	TRBV7-9	TRBJ2-2
CASSLSVGHYNEQFF	TGTGCCAGCAGTTTAAGTGTGGGACACTACAATGAGCAGTTCTTC	15	.	.	TRBV28	TRBJ2-1
CASSISGFGGTEAFF	TGTGCCAGTAGTATCTCGGGGTTCGGAGGCACTGAAGCTTTCTTT	15	.	.	TRBV19	TRBJ1-1
CASSLGVTHISGNTIYF	TGTGCCAGCAGCTTAGGAGTGACTCACATCTCTGGAAACACCATATATTTT	17	.	.	TRBV11-2	TRBJ1-3